A single sample is the source of the 28 T cell receptor beta chains below, sequenced in a study of cytomegalovirus exposure and HLA in healthy donors (dated by TCRdb to about 2017). Receptor libraries were prepared by the immunoSEQ multiplex PCR assay. For the multiplex PCR, a mixture combining 60 forward primers for TCR Vbeta segments and 13 reverse primers for TCR Jbeta segments was used. TCRdb retrieved this table from immuneACCESS and kept in-frame rearrangements only. Not all clones are present; in checked studies, unresolved V genes account for under half, and no reason is known for the remainder. For this sample the table gives under 200,000 clones, of which more than 70% were detected only once. The top ten constitute under 5% of the sample. The sequencing sample was made of PBMCs. The receptors here all came from a woman aged 50 to 60 in good health and CMV-seropositive.

The chain recombines TRBV19 with TRBJ1-1; 7 bases fit TRBD1. Germline lookup yields CDR1 LNHDA and CDR2 SQIVND (reference sequence). Trimming removed 5 bases from V and 7 bases from J; junction bases left unmatched: 19. The CDR3 sequence is 17 residues long. This CDR3 is CASSSTGFISLVGEAFF. In nucleotides, the CDR3 is TGTGCCAGTAGTTCGACAGGGTTTATCTCTTTAGTCGGTGAAGCTTTCTTT.

This rearrangement joins TRBV9 to TRBJ2-2; possibly TRBD2 for D (5 bases). Germline V lookup: CDR1 SGDLS, CDR2 YYNGEE. V was pared by 4 bases and J by 6 bases, with 19 bases between. CDR3 length equals 16 residues. The CDR3 region is CASSPQLVADSGELFF. In nucleotides, the CDR3 is TGTGCCAGCAGCCCCCAACTAGTTGCCGATTCCGGGGAGCTGTTTTTT.

V is TRBV5-1 and J is TRBJ1-1; 7 bases align to TRBD1. The CDR3 sequence is 16 residues long. Looked up from germline, CDR1 is SGHRS and CDR2 is YFSETQ. V lost 4 bases, J lost 0 bases, and 9 bases stayed unmatched. CDR3 residues: CASSVRTGALNTEAFF. As DNA, the CDR3 is TGCGCCAGCAGCGTGAGGACAGGAGCCTTGAACACTGAAGCTTTCTTT. Filled out from reference TRBV5-1 and TRBJ1-1, the complete variable domain reads KAGVTQTPRYLIKTRGQQVTLSCSPISGHRSVSWYQQTPGQGLQFLFEYFSETQRNKGNFPGRFSGRQFSNSRSEMNVSTLELGDSALYLCASSVRTGALNTEAFFGQGTRLTVV.

This clone has just one count. Here the CDR3 DNA reads TGTGCCAGCAGTGAAGATTTGCAGGGGGGGCAGTACTTC. Protein: CASSEDLQGGQYF. The chain joins TRBV2 to TRBJ2-7; TRBD1 might be the D (7 bases). The CDR3 runs 13 residues. CDR1 and CDR2 (germline): SNHLY, FYNNEI. Trimming removed 1 base from V and 9 bases from J, with 13 bases in between.

V is TRBV11-2 and J is TRBJ1-4; 9 nucleotides align to TRBD1. The ends lost 2 bases at V and 6 bases at J; junction bases unmatched: 10. Germline CDR1 SGHAT, CDR2 FQNNGV. The CDR3 has 17 residues. This chain's CDR3 is CASSLRGGQGVYEKLFF. The CDR3 bases are TGTGCCAGCAGCTTACGGGGGGGACAGGGCGTTTATGAAAAACTGTTTTTT.

The V gene is TRBV4-1, the J gene TRBJ2-7; 9 nucleotides align to TRBD1. V lost 4 bases, J lost 0 bases, and 4 bases stayed unmatched. The CDR3 loop spans 15 amino acids. CDR1 is MGHRA and CDR2 is YSYEKL in the germline V gene. In nucleotides, the CDR3 is TGCGCCAGCAGCCCCCAACAGGGGGCCTCCTACGAGCAGTACTTC. Translating it yields CASSPQQGASYEQYF.

This clone was detected only once. The chain links TRBV10-2 to TRBJ2-3, with 8 bases lining up with TRBD2. The J segment lost 4 bases and the V segment lost 6 bases, leaving 6 bases of the junction unmatched. Germline values: CDR1 WSHSY, CDR2 SAAADI. The CDR3 is made up of 14 amino acids. CDR3 bases: TGCGCCAGCAGCCTCGGGGGGGGTGCAGATACGCAGTATTTT. The encoded protein is CASSLGGGADTQYF.

This clone was seen just once. This sequence joins TRBV11-2 and TRBJ2-3, with TRBD2 matching 9 bases. Germline assignment: CDR1 SGHAT and CDR2 FQNNGV. V shed 0 bases, J shed 5 bases, and the junction held 3 bases outside the gene matches. The CDR3 sequence is 15 residues long. CDR3: CASSLEAGGGDTQYF. CDR3 in DNA: TGTGCCAGCAGCTTAGAGGCGGGAGGGGGAGATACGCAGTATTTT.

The genes are TRBV19 and TRBJ1-6; 7 bases fit TRBD1. CDR3 size: 16 residues. CDR1 LNHDA and CDR2 SQIVND come from the germline V gene (reference sequence). The trim removed 5 bases at V and 7 bases at J, leaving 11 bases unmatched. The DNA for the CDR3 is TGTGCCAGTAGTCATCACCCGGGACAGCAAAATTCACCCCTCCACTTT. Its protein is CASSHHPGQQNSPLHF.

The chain links TRBV30 to TRBJ1-2, with 8 bases identical to TRBD1. Germline-derived CDR1 and CDR2 are GTSNPN and SVGIG (reference sequence). The CDR3 runs to 13 residues. J was trimmed by 4 bases and V by 2 bases; bases with no gene match: 3. This chain's CDR3 is CAWSMTGVYGYTF. CDR3 coding DNA: TGTGCCTGGAGTATGACAGGGGTCTATGGCTACACCTTC.

This clone was seen just once. The V gene is TRBV7-2, the J gene TRBJ2-7; tentatively, D is TRBD2 (7 bases). The CDR3 is 17 amino acids. The V end lost 2 bases, the J end lost 3 bases, and 20 bases lay between the germline ends. Germline CDR1 and CDR2: SGHTA and FQGNSA. The CDR3 sequence: CASSLPTKGGPRYEQYF. In DNA, the CDR3 is TGTGCCAGCAGCTTACCTACGAAGGGGGGGCCTCGCTACGAGCAGTACTTC.

The genes are TRBV15 and TRBJ2-7, with 9 positions matching TRBD1. The length of the CDR3 is 16 residues. CDR1 LNHNV and CDR2 YYDKDF come from the germline V gene (reference sequence). J gave up 5 bases and V 2 bases, and 10 bases lay outside the gene matches. CDR3 sequence reads: CATSRPSEDRGHEQYF. CDR3 bases: TGTGCCACCAGCAGACCCTCGGAGGACAGGGGACACGAGCAGTACTTC.

The chain uses TRBV4-2 and TRBJ2-1; possible D gene TRBD2, 6 bases. The CDR3 is made up of 15 amino acids. Germline-derived CDR1 and CDR2 are LGHNA and YNFKEQ. Trimming took off 8 bases at V and 7 bases at J, with 21 bases between the two ends. Written as DNA, the CDR3 is TGTGCCAGCGGAGACGGGACTTCCATCGGGAATGAGCAGTTCTTC. This encodes CASGDGTSIGNEQFF.

The table lists this clone with a few counts. The chain joins TRBV4-2 to TRBJ2-2, with 9 bases matching TRBD1. Germline lookup yields CDR1 LGHNA and CDR2 YNFKEQ. The V segment lost 0 bases and the J segment 4 bases; nucleotides outside the gene matches: 9. This CDR3 region has 18 residues. CDR3 in DNA: TGTGCCAGCAGCCAAGAGTTAGCCGGGACAGGGTTCACCGGGGAGCTGTTTTTT. Translated, it gives CASSQELAGTGFTGELFF.

The rearrangement links TRBV10-3 to TRBJ2-5, with 7 bases aligning to TRBD1. Trimming took 7 bases from V and 3 from J; bases not matched to a gene: 8. The CDR3 has 14 residues. Germline CDR1 and CDR2: ENHRY and SYGVKD. Here the CDR3 DNA reads TGTGCCATCAACCGACAGGGAAAGGAAGAGACCCAGTACTTC. It translates to CAINRQGKEETQYF.

This clone is a singleton in its sample. J is TRBJ1-2 and V is TRBV5-1, with 8 bases that match TRBD1. The V gene end was trimmed by 7 bases and the J gene end by 2 bases; junction bases not matched to a gene: 7. CDR3 size: 14 residues. In germline, CDR1 is SGHRS, CDR2 YFSETQ. In DNA, the CDR3 is TGCGCCAGCGGACAGGGAGGGGCCAACTATGGCTACACCTTC. Residues: CASGQGGANYGYTF.

This chain connects TRBV29-1 to TRBJ2-3, with 7 bases that match TRBD1. There are 14 residues in the CDR3. J lost 1 base, V lost 4 bases, and 5 bases had no gene match. Per the germline V gene, CDR1 is SQVTM and CDR2 is ANQGSEA. CDR3 protein: CSVVRGTGTDTQYF. CDR3 sequence (DNA): TGCAGCGTTGTCAGGGGGACAGGCACAGATACGCAGTATTTT.

This clone appeared a single time. The chain recombines TRBV7-2 with TRBJ1-2, with D hard to call. V was cut by 2 bases and J by 4 bases, with 14 bases left in between. The germline CDR1 and CDR2 sequences are SGHTA and FQGNSA. The CDR3 sequence is 15 residues long. The CDR3, as DNA: TGTGCCAGCAGCTTACTCTCCAACCCGGTCTATGGCTACACCTTC. Encoded protein: CASSLLSNPVYGYTF.

The gene calls are TRBV9 and TRBJ1-3, with D possibly being TRBD1 (6 bases). The V end was cut by 3 bases, the J end by 0 bases, with 10 bases between. The CDR3 consists of 15 residues. The germline gives CDR1 SGDLS, CDR2 YYNGEE. The CDR3 region is CASSAQGYSGNTIYF. CDR3 bases: TGTGCCAGCAGCGCACAGGGATACTCTGGAAACACCATATATTTT.

This rearrangement joins TRBV7-9 to TRBJ2-5; D not certain. The CDR3 loop spans 14 amino acids. Germline V gene data show CDR1 as SEHNR and CDR2 as FQNEAQ (reference sequence). Trimming removed 5 bases from V and 4 bases from J, with 14 bases in between. The CDR3, as DNA: TGTGCCAGCAGCGCCCCATACGGGTCAGAGACCCAGTACTTC. Protein: CASSAPYGSETQYF. Looking up the rest from reference TRBV7-9 and TRBJ2-5 gives the full variable domain: DTGVSQNPRHKITKRGQNVTFRCDPISEHNRLYWYRQTLGQGPEFLTYFQNEAQLEKSRLLSDRFSAERPKGSFSTLEIQRTEQGDSAMYLCASSAPYGSETQYFGPGTRLLVL.

J is TRBJ1-1 and V is TRBV2; 11 bases are shared with TRBD1. The CDR3 sequence is 16 residues long. Germline V CDR1 and CDR2: SNHLY, FYNNEI. Losses at the gene ends were 5 bases for V and 5 bases for J; bases not matched to a gene: 10. CDR3 loop: CASSYTPGQGVTEAFF. The CDR3 bases are TGTGCCAGCAGTTACACGCCGGGACAGGGGGTTACTGAAGCTTTCTTT.

J is TRBJ2-3 and V is TRBV29-1, with TRBD2 matching 7 bases. The V and J ends lost 6 bases and 0 bases, in that order; junction bases with no gene match: 18. The germline V gene encodes CDR1 SQVTM and CDR2 ANQGSEA. The CDR3 has 18 amino acids. The CDR3 nucleotides are TGCAGCGTCCAACCCCGACCGGGACTAAGAACTAGCACAGATACGCAGTATTTT. As protein: CSVQPRPGLRTSTDTQYF.

Written as DNA, the CDR3 is TGTGCCAGCAGCTTATACAGGGATTTGGATACGCAGTATTTT. Its protein product is CASSLYRDLDTQYF. V is TRBV7-2 and J is TRBJ2-3; possible D gene TRBD1, 6 bases. The V end lost 2 bases, the J end lost 6 bases, and 12 bases lay between the germline ends. The CDR3 runs 14 residues. Germline lookup yields CDR1 SGHTA and CDR2 FQGNSA.

The chain recombines TRBV5-1 with TRBJ2-3; possibly TRBD2 for D (5 bases). The CDR3 totals 15 residues. The germline V gene has CDR1 SGHRS and CDR2 YFSETQ. The V and J ends lost 3 bases and 2 bases respectively, with 13 bases between them. The CDR3 region has the DNA TGCGCCAGCAGCTCCGTGGTCGGGGACACAGATACGCAGTATTTT. Its translation is CASSSVVGDTDTQYF.

This clone came up a few times. This sequence joins TRBV15 and TRBJ1-3; perhaps TRBD1 as D (6 bases). CDR1 is LNHNV and CDR2 is YYDKDF in the germline V gene (reference sequence). This CDR3 spans 16 amino acids. The V and J ends lost 0 bases and 0 bases respectively, with 9 bases between them. The CDR3 DNA follows: TGTGCCACCAGCAGAGATCGGGGGGCCTCTGGAAACACCATATATTTT. This sequence encodes CATSRDRGASGNTIYF.

The V call is TRBV15, the J call TRBJ1-4; D not resolved. The V and J ends lost 3 bases and 4 bases respectively, with 12 bases between them. Germline assignment: CDR1 LNHNV and CDR2 YYDKDF (reference sequence). CDR3 length: 15 amino acids. The CDR3 sequence is CATSSGSGYNEKLFF. For the CDR3, the DNA is TGTGCCACCAGCAGTGGGAGCGGTTATAATGAAAAACTGTTTTTT.

This clone was detected only once. The chain combines TRBV6-5 with TRBJ2-3; D call uncertain. V lost 0 bases and J 2 bases, leaving 6 bases between the germline ends. The CDR3 has 14 residues. The V gene's germline CDR1 is MNHEY and CDR2 SVGAGI. This CDR3 reads CASSYSLATDTQYF. CDR3 nucleotide sequence: TGTGCCAGCAGTTACTCATTGGCCACAGATACGCAGTATTTT.

This rearrangement joins TRBV5-1 to TRBJ2-7; 8 nucleotides agree with TRBD2. After removal of 4 bases from V and 0 bases from J, the junction contained 9 bases not matched to a gene. The CDR3 is 16 residues long. CDR1 is SGHRS, CDR2 YFSETQ, per germline. The CDR3 loop reads CASSPVGGGSSYEQYF. Written as DNA, the CDR3 is TGCGCCAGCAGCCCTGTAGGCGGGGGGAGCTCCTACGAGCAGTACTTC.